This entry lists 4 T cell receptor beta chains sequenced from one sample in a study of early T cells in non-severe SARS-CoV-2 infection. TCRdb analysed the 5' RACE reads with MiXCR anew, one entry per CDR3 protein. The sample consists of about 50,000 distinct CDR3 sequences, about 12% of them appearing once. The sequenced sample was whole blood, obtained at baseline. These receptors all come from an adult who was a healthcare worker with PCR-confirmed SARS-CoV-2 infection or an uninfected control (not recorded which).

The V and J genes are TRBV27 and TRBJ1-1; D remains unclear. Germline lookup yields CDR1 MNHEY and CDR2 SMNVEV (reference sequence). This CDR3 has 15 amino acids. The V end was cut by 0 bases, the J end by 0 bases, with 8 bases between. The CDR3 loop is CASSLSAGVNTEAFF. Written as DNA, the CDR3 is TGTGCCAGCAGTTTATCAGCAGGAGTGAACACTGAAGCTTTCTTT.

The rearrangement joins TRBV11-2 to TRBJ1-2, with unresolved D. V was clipped by 4 bases and J by 0 bases, with 12 bases between them. The CDR3 runs to 15 residues. Germline assignment: CDR1 SGHAT and CDR2 FQNNGV. For the CDR3, the DNA is TGTGCCAGCAGCTCTACAGCCACTTCTAACTATGGCTACACCTTC. Protein sequence: CASSSTATSNYGYTF.

This sequence joins TRBV7-3 and TRBJ2-3; 8 nucleotides align to TRBD2. The J segment lost 7 bases and the V segment lost 5 bases, leaving 14 bases of the junction unmatched. The CDR3 is made up of 16 amino acids. Germline CDR1 and CDR2: SGHTA and FQGTGA. CDR3 in DNA: TGTGCCAGCAGCCCCCTGGGTAGCGGGAATGATTATACGCAGTATTTT. Protein sequence: CASSPLGSGNDYTQYF. The whole variable domain, filled in from reference TRBV7-3 and TRBJ2-3, reads GAGVSQTPSNKVTEKGKYVELRCDPISGHTALYWYRQSLGQGPEFLIYFQGTGAADDSGLPNDRFFAVRPEGSVSTLKIQRTERGDSAVYLCASSPLGSGNDYTQYFGPGTRLTVL.

This clonotype was counted ten times or more. V gene TRBV12-3 or TRBV12-4 combines with J gene TRBJ2-7; 9 nucleotides line up with TRBD1. V lost 4 bases and J lost 5; bases outside the gene matches: 15. The CDR3 consists of 17 residues. The CDR3 region has the DNA TGTGCCAGCAGTTCCAGTCCCGGGACAGGGATCAGTAACGAGCAGTACTTC. Its translation: CASSSSPGTGISNEQYF.